This T cell receptor beta chain was profiled in a study of cytomegalovirus exposure and HLA in healthy donors. It was with 60 Vbeta and 13 Jbeta primers that the PCR ran. Here immunoSEQ multiplex PCR was the method, and the copy in TCRdb shows in-frame clones only, minus some. Here the sample table reports 130,000 or so clones. The CDR3 is made up of 16 amino acids. The germline gives CDR1 LNHNV, CDR2 YYDKDF (reference sequence). The V and J ends lost 6 bases and 1 base, in that order; junction bases with no gene match: 4. Donors were ostensibly healthy at sampling, although undocumented immune exposures were probable.

This sequence was found in a woman younger than 30 in good health and CMV-seronegative. The sequenced sample was PBMCs. V is TRBV15 and J is TRBJ2-6; 9 positions agree with TRBD2. The CDR3 coding sequence is TGTGCCACCAGTAGCGGGAGTGATTCTGGGGCCAACGTCCTGACTTTC. It specifies CATSSGSDSGANVLTF.